The following is a T cell receptor (beta chain) sequence with its context. This sample is part of a study of blood T cell repertoires in COVID-19. Study context: PBMCs, B-cell-depleted T cells, or T cells were the source of the cDNA or gDNA that made up the material.

Under the authors' procedure: For nucleated cells, counts were estimated from reference gene primer amplification. Here immunoSEQ multiplex PCR was the method, and the copy in TCRdb shows in-frame clones only, minus some. That table furnishes V, J and clone size, whereas the DNA furnished D and trimming. The profile shows approximately 300,000 clones, about 89% of them singletons. V was trimmed by 4 bases and J by 0 bases, leaving 14 bases between them. The germline V gene has CDR1 SGHDT and CDR2 YYEEEE. The length of the CDR3 is 16 residues. This sequence was found in a man aged 25-40 years with acute or convalescent COVID-19. The source material was peripheral blood. The chain combines TRBV5-6 with TRBJ1-3; D is unclear. CDR3 in amino acids: CASSPDGLSSGNTIYF. The CDR3 region has the DNA TGTGCCAGCAGCCCGGATGGACTGAGCTCTGGAAACACCATATATTTT.